This entry features one T cell receptor beta chain sequence. It has no known antigen specificity. Base qualities are missing; no much larger clone stands one base away. Library prep was done by 5' RACE. The sequencer listed for this sample is Illumina HiSeq 2000. Template switching added a universal primer binding site, and the final cDNA carried a unique molecular identifier that allowed TCR cDNA molecules to be counted accurately. Specific primers in the conserved constant-segment region were used to synthesize first-strand cDNA for the TCR alpha and beta chains. To control for contamination, each cDNA library was double barcoded with a SMART-Mk sample barcode plus Illumina barcodes. TruSeq adapter sequences along with Illumina sample barcodes were introduced in two successive PCR steps. The Illumina HiSeq platform was used with custom primers to sequence TCR alpha and beta cDNA libraries. Concerning the study's data processing: MiGEC was used to process raw reads and extract unique molecular identifiers, and MiXCR was used to find CDR3 positions. Recombination models were inferred per individual with the repgenHMM and IGoR tools using an EM algorithm. Shared clonotypes were analyzed with the tcR package in R, and sharing was normalized by the product of cloneset sizes. To study raw recombination free of thymic and clonal selection effects, out-of-frame nonproductive sequences were analyzed. TCRdb ran its own pipeline on the public reads, namely fastp trimming at Q25 and MiXCR clone calling, and kept in-frame beta chains. Identical CDR3 proteins give one entry, which carries the most common genes and DNA. These V and J calls originate from TCRdb's pipeline instead of the authors' own analysis. Across this sample there are nearly 900,000 distinct CDR3 sequences, with approximately 13% seen only once. Around 1.5% of the sample goes to the ten largest clones.

For CDR1 and CDR2, the germline V gene (reference sequence) lists LNHDA and SQIVND. Relative to germline, V is missing 10 bases and J is missing 3 bases, with 12 bases of the junction outside any gene match. Including the terminal cysteine and phenylalanine, the CDR3 comprises 15 residues. The sequence is cut down to CDR3 DNA, 45 bases in frame from base 1. This sample stems from a study of identical twins (dated by TCRdb to between 2015 and 2016). Study-wide context: TCR alpha and beta repertoires from monozygotic twins, unrelated adults of various ages and cord blood were deep-sequenced to test whether fetal clonotypes persist. Replicate twin experiments were performed at different times using different library preparation protocols to rule out contamination.

All donors were healthy Caucasians. The twin cohort comprised three pairs of female monozygotic twins, all aged roughly 18 to 30 years. RNA for TCR libraries was isolated from peripheral blood mononuclear cells. The paper's findings and limits, for the study overall: Invariant T cells such as MAIT and iNKT could partly confound zero-insertion analyses, though diverse VJ usage argued against this for most clonotypes. Because the same donors could not be followed over many years, the conclusions depended on cross-sectional statistical analysis. In monozygotic twins, recombination models systematically underestimated out-of-frame TCR alpha sharing, but the models matched the sharing seen between unrelated individuals. Abundant cord blood beta clonotypes carried fewer insertions; young adult naive repertoires showed a weaker similar trend, while memory repertoires showed none. Excess twin sharing in beta out-of-frame sequences was weaker because fewer shared sequences lowered the signal-to-noise ratio. Out-of-frame TCR alpha sequences shared between twins showed an excess of low generation-probability sequences compared with coincidental sharing between unrelated individuals.

The sample was also linked to a second study, of yellow fever vaccine responses in identical twins. As noted in the second study: According to the authors, the vaccine-induced T cell response in identical twins seemed to be partly convergent and partly specific to each individual. In the study, vaccine-responding T cell clones were precisely tracked in identical twins.

The chain uses TRBV19 and TRBJ1-5; 7 bases in between match TRBD1. The sample was PBMCs. The TCR was taken from a woman aged 18-30 years in good health. The nucleotide sequence is given as TGTGCCACCCGAACCGCGACAGGGACCAATCAGCCCCAGCATTTT. This sequence encodes CATRTATGTNQPQHF.